The 26 T cell receptor beta chains listed next were all sequenced from one sample in a study of blood T cell repertoires in COVID-19. Measured with immunoSEQ multiplex PCR; TCRdb has only the in-frame clones, and not every one. The data contain some 290,000 clones, 65% to 90% of them singletons. The sequenced sample consisted of peripheral blood. All receptors come from an older woman with active or convalescent COVID-19.

This chain uses TRBV4-3 with TRBJ2-3, with 9 positions matching TRBD2. The J segment lost 8 bases and the V segment lost 0 bases, leaving 6 bases of the junction unmatched. The CDR3 sequence is 15 residues long. Germline values: CDR1 LGHNA, CDR2 YSLEER. The CDR3 region has the DNA TGCGCCAGCAGCCAAGACAAGCGGGGGGACTTTACGCAGTATTTT. Translation gives CASSQDKRGDFTQYF.

The J gene is TRBJ2-1, the V gene TRBV9, with 8 bases aligning to TRBD2. This CDR3 is 15 amino acids long. Germline CDR1 and CDR2: SGDLS and YYNGEE. Germline trimming cut 0 bases from V and 5 bases from J; bases unmatched to any gene: 4. The CDR3 spells CASSVAGTRNNEQFF. The CDR3 coding sequence is TGTGCCAGCAGCGTAGCAGGGACTAGAAACAATGAGCAGTTCTTC. Based on the CDR3 plus reference TRBV9 and TRBJ2-1, the full variable domain is DSGVTQTPKHLITATGQRVTLRCSPRSGDLSVYWYQQSLDQGLQFLIQYYNGEERAKGNILERFSAQQFPDLHSELNLSSLELGDSALYFCASSVAGTRNNEQFFGPGTRLTVL.

This clone was seen just once. This chain links TRBV5-4 with TRBJ1-2, with TRBD1 matching 8 bases. This CDR3 has 13 residues. The germline V gene encodes CDR1 SGHNT and CDR2 YYREEE (reference sequence). The V gene end was trimmed by 4 bases and the J gene end by 6 bases; junction bases not matched to a gene: 5. The CDR3 DNA reads TGTGCCAGCAGCCAGGGACAGGATCATGGCTACACCTTC. It is translated as CASSQGQDHGYTF.

V gene TRBV20-1 combines with J gene TRBJ1-1; weak D call: TRBD1 (5 bases). The V and J ends lost 8 bases and 3 bases respectively, with 10 bases between them. CDR1 is DFQATT and CDR2 is SNEGSKA in the germline V gene (reference sequence). The CDR3 is made up of 11 amino acids. The CDR3 here is CSTREDTEAFF. The DNA of the CDR3 is TGCAGTACCAGGGAGGACACTGAAGCTTTCTTT.

The sample holds one count of this clone. CDR3 bases: TGTGCCAGCAGCAAGACAGATATGAACACTGAAGCTTTCTTT. This codes for CASSKTDMNTEAFF. The V call is TRBV9, the J call TRBJ1-1; a possible D gene is TRBD1 (5 bases). Trimming took 4 bases from V and 0 from J, leaving 10 bases between them. The CDR3 has 14 residues. Germline V gives CDR1 SGDLS, CDR2 YYNGEE. Using reference TRBV9 and TRBJ1-1 for the parts outside the CDR3, the full variable domain is DSGVTQTPKHLITATGQRVTLRCSPRSGDLSVYWYQQSLDQGLQFLIQYYNGEERAKGNILERFSAQQFPDLHSELNLSSLELGDSALYFCASSKTDMNTEAFFGQGTRLTVV.

The chain combines TRBV6-5 with TRBJ2-5, with TRBD1 as a possible D gene (6 bases). This CDR3 has 14 residues. The V gene lost 0 bases and the J gene lost 3 bases, with 8 bases spanning the gap. CDR1 and CDR2 from the germline V gene are MNHEY and SVGAGI. CDR3 sequence reads: CASSYSRGEETQYF. CDR3 bases: TGTGCCAGCAGTTACTCCAGGGGAGAAGAGACCCAGTACTTC.

CDR3 loop: CASSDRWSSDNEQFF. DNA of the CDR3: TGTGCCAGCAGCGACCGTTGGAGCTCAGACAATGAGCAGTTCTTC. The chain employs TRBV7-9 and TRBJ2-1; D is ambiguous. The germline gives CDR1 SEHNR, CDR2 FQNEAQ (reference sequence). The V end was cut by 5 bases, the J end by 5 bases, with 16 bases between. The CDR3 extends over 15 amino acids.

The chain is built from TRBV29-1 and TRBJ1-1, with 9 bases that match TRBD1. With V trimmed by 6 bases and J by 5 bases, 4 bases remained unmatched. The CDR3 extends over 12 amino acids. Germline values: CDR1 SQVTM, CDR2 ANQGSEA. DNA for the CDR3: TGCAGCGTCCGACAGGGGGAAACTGAAGCTTTCTTT. This encodes CSVRQGETEAFF.

J is TRBJ2-7 and V is TRBV21-1; the table's D call TRBD2 went unverified against the DNA. TRBV21-1 is recorded as a pseudogene. The CDR3 is made up of 17 amino acids. CDR3 sequence (DNA): TGTGCCAGCAGCAAAGAATTGGGACTAGCAGGGAGAAACGAGCAGTACTTC. Translation: CASSKELGLAGRNEQYF.

V and J are TRBV3-1 (or the pseudogene TRBV3-2) and TRBJ1-2; D possibly corresponds to TRBD1 (6 bases). This CDR3 is 16 amino acids long. Germline V gene data show CDR1 as LGHDT and CDR2 as YNNKEL (reference sequence). V was shortened by 1 base and J by 4 bases, with 16 bases between the two germline ends. CDR3 residues: CASSQVRGPILYGYTF. The DNA for the CDR3 is TGTGCCAGCAGCCAAGTCAGGGGCCCGATCCTCTATGGCTACACCTTC.

The chain links TRBV14 to TRBJ2-2; possible D gene TRBD1, 6 bases. Trimming removed 5 bases at V and 4 bases at J, with 11 bases between. The CDR3 extends over 14 amino acids. CDR1 and CDR2 (germline): SGHDN, FVKESK. CDR3 protein: CASSDRFGTGELFF. The CDR3 DNA reads as TGTGCCAGCAGCGACAGGTTTGGCACCGGGGAGCTGTTTTTT.

The chain couples TRBV6-5 to TRBJ2-1; 11 nucleotides agree with TRBD2. J lost 3 bases, V lost 7 bases, and 2 bases had no gene match. CDR3 length equals 14 residues. Per the germline V gene, CDR1 is MNHEY and CDR2 is SVGAGI. The CDR3 coding sequence is TGTGCCAGCATGACTAGCGGGATCTACAATGAGCAGTTCTTC. Protein: CASMTSGIYNEQFF.

V usage is TRBV24-1 and J usage is TRBJ2-1; D possibly corresponds to TRBD1 (5 bases). V lost 3 bases and J 8 bases, leaving 16 bases between the germline ends. Germline CDR1 KGHDR, CDR2 SFDVKD. CDR3 length: 15 amino acids. CDR3 coding DNA: TGTGCCACCAGTGATGCCGCAGGGCTGGGCGATGAGCAGTTCTTC. This sequence encodes CATSDAAGLGDEQFF.

This clone was observed once. This rearrangement joins TRBV7-8 to TRBJ1-2, with TRBD1 identical over 9 bases. CDR1 is SGHVS, CDR2 FQNEAQ, per germline. With V trimmed by 5 bases and J by 8 bases, 9 bases remained unmatched. The CDR3 spans 14 residues. The CDR3 region has the DNA TGTGCCAGCAGCCAGAGACAGGGGGGGGAAGGCTACACCTTC. The encoded protein is CASSQRQGGEGYTF.

This chain connects TRBV29-1 to TRBJ2-1; a possible D gene is TRBD1 (6 bases). This CDR3 region has 16 residues. V was shortened by 7 bases and J by 4 bases, with 23 bases between the two germline ends. Germline V gene lookup returns CDR1 SQVTM and CDR2 ANQGSEA. The chain's CDR3 is CSADGGSAGLYNEQFF. In DNA, the CDR3 is TGCAGCGCCGATGGGGGCTCGGCGGGCCTTTACAATGAGCAGTTCTTC.

The V call is TRBV27, the J call TRBJ2-7; possibly TRBD2 for D (5 bases). There are 13 residues in the CDR3. Germline V gene data show CDR1 as MNHEY and CDR2 as SMNVEV (reference sequence). V was trimmed by 8 bases and J by 2 bases, leaving 13 bases between them. The CDR3 DNA sequence: TGTGCCAGCTCGGTGAGGCGGGCCTACGAGCAGTACTTC. Encoded protein: CASSVRRAYEQYF.

As to this clone: The sample has other DNA sequences that encode this CDR3 too. The V gene is TRBV7-2, the J gene TRBJ2-1, with 11 bases identical to TRBD2. This CDR3 comprises 15 residues. Trimming took 0 bases from V and 7 from J; bases not matched to a gene: 2. Germline V gene sequence: CDR1 SGHTA, CDR2 FQGNSA. The CDR3 DNA sequence: TGTGCCAGCAGCTTAGCTAGCGGGGGGGCGAATGAGCAGTTCTTC. Protein: CASSLASGGANEQFF.

The gene calls are TRBV6-5 and TRBJ2-3; TRBD1 matches 9 bases. In germline, CDR1 is MNHEY, CDR2 SVGAGI. With V trimmed by 5 bases and J by 2 bases, 5 bases remained unmatched. The CDR3 is 15 residues long. CDR3 DNA: TGTGCCAGCAGTCCGGGACAGGGATTCACAGATACGCAGTATTTT. Protein sequence: CASSPGQGFTDTQYF.

The genes are TRBV7-3 and TRBJ2-6; 11 bases map to TRBD1. This CDR3 is 17 amino acids long. Germline values: CDR1 SGHTA, CDR2 FQGTGA. V dropped 10 bases and J dropped 2; count of bases not matched to a gene: 10. The DNA of the CDR3 is TGTGCCATCCCCTCCGGGACAGGGGGAACTGGGGCCAACGTCCTGACTTTC. It yields the protein CAIPSGTGGTGANVLTF.

The CDR3 DNA reads as TGTGCCAGCAGCGCCCGAGCGGGCTCTAGCACAGATACGCAGTATTTT. Protein: CASSARAGSSTDTQYF. This chain links TRBV9 with TRBJ2-3; D perhaps matches TRBD2 (6 bases). Looked up from germline, CDR1 is SGDLS and CDR2 is YYNGEE. The CDR3 is 16 residues long. V was pared by 3 bases and J by 0 bases, with 14 bases between.

This clone showed up many times. The rearrangement links TRBV11-2 to TRBJ2-7; D is unclear. CDR1 and CDR2 (germline): SGHAT, FQNNGV. V was clipped by 0 bases and J by 3 bases, with 9 bases between them. This CDR3 region has 14 residues. CDR3 region: CASSLDSRVYEQYF. The CDR3 nucleotides are TGTGCCAGCAGCTTAGACTCCCGGGTCTACGAGCAGTACTTC.

This clone was seen only a few times. The chain links TRBV11-3 to TRBJ1-1; D unresolved. V was trimmed by 5 bases and J by 2 bases, leaving 21 bases between them. Germline V gives CDR1 SGHNT, CDR2 YENEEA. The CDR3 is 17 residues long. The CDR3 spells CASSPSWQATPNTEAFF. The CDR3, as DNA: TGTGCCAGCAGCCCATCCTGGCAGGCGACCCCTAACACTGAAGCTTTCTTT.

The chain combines TRBV7-8 with TRBJ1-5, with D hard to call. The germline V gene encodes CDR1 SGHVS and CDR2 FQNEAQ. The CDR3 is 15 residues long. Between the trimmed V and J ends, which lost 1 base and 4 bases, there was a span of 11 bases. The CDR3 protein is CASSLEPGKNQPQHF. The DNA for the CDR3 is TGTGCCAGCAGCTTAGAGCCGGGGAAGAATCAGCCCCAGCATTTT.

The V gene is TRBV6-5, the J gene TRBJ1-2, with unresolved D. Trimming shortened V by 4 bases and J by 2 bases, and 17 bases separated the two germline ends. Germline-derived CDR1 and CDR2 are MNHEY and SVGAGI. The CDR3 totals 16 residues. The CDR3 DNA sequence: TGTGCCAGCAGTTTCCTTCGCGGGGTGAGAAACTATGGCTACACCTTC. Translation: CASSFLRGVRNYGYTF.

The chain is built from TRBV5-1 and TRBJ2-3; 13 nucleotides align to TRBD2. J was trimmed by 3 bases and V by 2 bases; bases with no gene match: 3. CDR1 and CDR2 (germline): SGHRS, YFSETQ. The CDR3 contains 16 residues. The CDR3: CASSFPLAGGTDTQYF. CDR3 nucleotide sequence: TGCGCCAGCAGCTTCCCACTAGCGGGGGGGACAGATACGCAGTATTTT.

The chain joins TRBV6-1 to TRBJ2-7, with TRBD1 as a possible D gene (5 bases). V was shortened by 2 bases and J by 3 bases, with 11 bases between the two germline ends. Germline CDR1 MNHNS, CDR2 SASEGT. The CDR3 spans 14 residues. The CDR3 here is CASSEYGRDYEQYF. The CDR3 nucleotides read TGTGCCAGCAGTGAATATGGCAGGGACTACGAGCAGTACTTC.